This record looks at one TCR beta chain sequence and its context. This sample stems from a study of blood T cell repertoires in COVID-19. Germline loops: CDR1 MDHEN, CDR2 SYDVKM. The CDR3 has 15 residues. Losses at the gene ends were 2 bases for V and 6 bases for J; bases not matched to a gene: 9. Here immunoSEQ multiplex PCR was the method, and the copy in TCRdb shows in-frame clones only, minus some. The sample holds 200,000 to 250,000 clones, approximately 84% seen once. The genes are TRBV28 and TRBJ2-7, with TRBD2 matching 8 bases. Sequenced: PBMCs or T cells enriched from blood (not recorded which). This clonotype originated in a man aged 35 to 55 who had recovered from COVID-19. The CDR3 sequence: CASSLTIPGGLEQYF. In nucleotides, the CDR3 is TGTGCCAGCAGTTTAACGATCCCGGGGGGGCTCGAGCAGTACTTC.